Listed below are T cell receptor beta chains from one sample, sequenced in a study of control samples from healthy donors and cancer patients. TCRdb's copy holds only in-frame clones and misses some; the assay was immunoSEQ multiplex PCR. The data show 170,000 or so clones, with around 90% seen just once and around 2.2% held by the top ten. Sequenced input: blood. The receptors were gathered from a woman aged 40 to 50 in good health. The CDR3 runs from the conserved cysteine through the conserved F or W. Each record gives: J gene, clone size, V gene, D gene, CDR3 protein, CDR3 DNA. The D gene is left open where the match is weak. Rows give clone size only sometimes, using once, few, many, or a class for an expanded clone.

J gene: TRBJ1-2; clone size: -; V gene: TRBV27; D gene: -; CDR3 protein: CASTDRPPYGYTF; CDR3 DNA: TGTGCCAGCACTGATAGACCTCCTTATGGCTACACCTTC
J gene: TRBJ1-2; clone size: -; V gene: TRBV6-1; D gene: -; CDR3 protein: CASSELMGGGLYGYTF; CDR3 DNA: TGTGCCAGCAGTGAACTCATGGGGGGAGGGTTATATGGCTACACCTTC
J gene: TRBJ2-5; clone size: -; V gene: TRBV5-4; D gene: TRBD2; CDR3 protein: CASSRLAGGLQETQYF; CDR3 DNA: TGTGCCAGCAGCCGACTAGCGGGGGGACTCCAAGAGACCCAGTACTTC
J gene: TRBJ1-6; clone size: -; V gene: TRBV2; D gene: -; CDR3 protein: CASSSYNSPLHF; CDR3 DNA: TGTGCCAGCAGCTCCTATAATTCACCCCTCCACTTT
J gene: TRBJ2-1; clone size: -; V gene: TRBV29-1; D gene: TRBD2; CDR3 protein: CSSSGTSGGKSYNEQFF; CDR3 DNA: TGCAGCTCCTCCGGGACTAGCGGGGGGAAGTCCTACAATGAGCAGTTCTTC
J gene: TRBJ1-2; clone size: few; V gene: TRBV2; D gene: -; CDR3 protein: CASSDFGSQSGYTF; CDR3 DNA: TGTGCCAGCAGTGATTTTGGATCCCAGAGTGGCTACACCTTC
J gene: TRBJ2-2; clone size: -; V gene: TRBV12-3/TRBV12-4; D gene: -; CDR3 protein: CASTNTGELFF; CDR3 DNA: TGTGCCAGCACAAACACCGGGGAGCTGTTTTTT
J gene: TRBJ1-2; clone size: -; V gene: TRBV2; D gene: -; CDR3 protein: CASNGIHGGYGYTF; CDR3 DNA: TGTGCCAGCAATGGAATACACGGCGGGTATGGCTACACCTTC
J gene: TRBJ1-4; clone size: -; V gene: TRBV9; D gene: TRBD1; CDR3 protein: CASSVGPWEQGPNF; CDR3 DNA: TGTGCCAGCAGCGTAGGACCCTGGGAACAGGGGCCAAATTTT
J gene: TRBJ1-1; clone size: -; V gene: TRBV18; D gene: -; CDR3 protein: CASSPRTATEAFF; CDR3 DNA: TGTGCCAGCTCACCACGCACGGCCACTGAAGCTTTCTTT
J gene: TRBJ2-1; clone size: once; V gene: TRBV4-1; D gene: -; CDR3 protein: CASSQGVPGLLSYNEQFF; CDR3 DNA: TGCGCCAGCAGCCAAGGCGTCCCGGGACTCCTCTCCTACAATGAGCAGTTCTTC
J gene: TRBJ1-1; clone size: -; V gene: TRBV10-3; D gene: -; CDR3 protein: CAISEMDGAEAFF; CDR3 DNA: TGTGCCATCAGTGAAATGGACGGAGCTGAAGCTTTCTTT
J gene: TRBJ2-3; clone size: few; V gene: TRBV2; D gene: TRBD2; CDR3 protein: CARSDPPAGGPSSPDTQYF; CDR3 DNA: TGTGCCAGATCCGACCCGCCTGCGGGGGGGCCATCATCTCCAGATACGCAGTATTTT
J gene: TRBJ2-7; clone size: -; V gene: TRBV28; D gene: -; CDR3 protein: CASSQGRYEQYF; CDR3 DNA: TGTGCCAGCAGCCAGGGGCGGTACGAGCAGTACTTC
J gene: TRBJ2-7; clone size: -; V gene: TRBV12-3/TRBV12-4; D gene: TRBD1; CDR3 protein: CASRDRFSYEQYF; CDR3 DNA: TGTGCCAGCAGGGACAGGTTCTCCTACGAGCAGTACTTC
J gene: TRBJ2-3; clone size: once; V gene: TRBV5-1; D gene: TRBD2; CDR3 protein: CASSLGGGAPNTQYF; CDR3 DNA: TGCGCCAGCAGCTTGGGCGGGGGGGCCCCTAATACGCAGTATTTT
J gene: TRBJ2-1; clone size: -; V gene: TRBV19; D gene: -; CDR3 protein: CASSIVAPSHEQFF; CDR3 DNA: TGTGCCAGTAGTATAGTAGCCCCTAGCCATGAGCAGTTCTTC
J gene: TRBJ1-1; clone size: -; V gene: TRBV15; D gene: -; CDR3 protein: CATSRGNRDYNTEAFF; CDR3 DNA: TGTGCCACCAGCAGAGGAAACCGGGACTACAACACTGAAGCTTTCTTT
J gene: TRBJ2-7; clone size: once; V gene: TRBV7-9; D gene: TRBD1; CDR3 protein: CASSGGDRSSYEQYF; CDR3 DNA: TGTGCCAGCAGCGGAGGGGACAGGAGCTCCTACGAGCAGTACTTC
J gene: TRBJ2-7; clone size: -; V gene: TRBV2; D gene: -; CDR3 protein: CASSGGGPQEQYF; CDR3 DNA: TGTGCCAGCAGTGGGGGGGGCCCTCAGGAGCAGTACTTC
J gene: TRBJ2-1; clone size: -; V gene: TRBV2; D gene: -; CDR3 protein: CASSGRPYGEQFF; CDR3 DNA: TGTGCCAGCAGCGGTCGGCCTTACGGTGAGCAGTTCTTC
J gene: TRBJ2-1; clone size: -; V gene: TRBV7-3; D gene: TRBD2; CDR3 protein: CARTGTRGPNEQFF; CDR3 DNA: TGTGCCAGGACCGGGACTAGAGGACCCAATGAGCAGTTCTTC
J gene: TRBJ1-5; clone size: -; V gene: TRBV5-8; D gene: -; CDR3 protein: CASSSAGTYDNNNQPQHF; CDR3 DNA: TGTGCCAGCAGCTCGGCAGGGACCTATGATAACAACAATCAGCCCCAGCATTTT
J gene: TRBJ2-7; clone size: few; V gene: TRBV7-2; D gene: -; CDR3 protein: CASSWGLTGGTNSYEQYF; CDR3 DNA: TGTGCCAGCAGCTGGGGATTGACCGGGGGCACTAATTCCTACGAGCAGTACTTC
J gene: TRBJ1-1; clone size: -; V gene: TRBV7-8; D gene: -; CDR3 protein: CASSLASQGPLYTEAFF; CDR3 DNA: TGTGCCAGCAGCTTAGCCTCCCAGGGGCCCTTGTATACTGAAGCTTTCTTT
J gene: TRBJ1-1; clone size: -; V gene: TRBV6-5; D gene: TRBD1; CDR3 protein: CASRTGVAEAFF; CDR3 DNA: TGTGCCAGCAGGACAGGGGTGGCTGAAGCTTTCTTT
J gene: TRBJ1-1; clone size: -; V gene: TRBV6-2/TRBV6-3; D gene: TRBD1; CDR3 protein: CASSPRGQVGEAFF; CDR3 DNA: TGTGCCAGCAGCCCTAGGGGGCAAGTTGGTGAAGCTTTCTTT
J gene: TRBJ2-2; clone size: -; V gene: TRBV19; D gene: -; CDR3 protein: CASSYGRNTGELFF; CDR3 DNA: TGTGCCAGTAGTTATGGAAGAAACACCGGGGAGCTGTTTTTT
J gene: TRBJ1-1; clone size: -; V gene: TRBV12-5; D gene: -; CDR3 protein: CASGFWGGTTLEAFF; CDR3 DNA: TGTGCTAGTGGTTTTTGGGGGGGCACTACACTTGAAGCTTTCTTT
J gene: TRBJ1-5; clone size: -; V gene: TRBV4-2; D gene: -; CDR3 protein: CASSQGGPQHF; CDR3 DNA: TGTGCCAGCAGCCAAGGAGGGCCCCAGCATTTT
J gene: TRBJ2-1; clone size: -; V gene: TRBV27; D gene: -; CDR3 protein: CASSLSVANEQFF; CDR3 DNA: TGTGCCAGCAGTTTATCTGTGGCCAATGAGCAGTTCTTC
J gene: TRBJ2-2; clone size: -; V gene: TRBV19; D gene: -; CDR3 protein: CATYRGNTGELFF; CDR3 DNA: TGTGCCACATACAGAGGGAACACCGGGGAGCTGTTTTTT
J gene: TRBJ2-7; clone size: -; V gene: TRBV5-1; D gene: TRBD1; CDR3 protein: CASSSGTGSKQYF; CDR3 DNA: TGCGCCAGCAGCTCCGGGACAGGTAGTAAACAGTACTTC
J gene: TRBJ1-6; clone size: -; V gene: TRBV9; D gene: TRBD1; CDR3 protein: CASSPQTGVKNSPLHF; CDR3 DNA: TGTGCCAGCAGCCCACAGACAGGGGTAAAGAATTCACCCCTCCACTTT
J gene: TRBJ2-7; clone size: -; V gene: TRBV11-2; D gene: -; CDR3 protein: CASSLFSARYEQYF; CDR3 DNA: TGTGCCAGCAGCCTGTTTAGCGCCCGCTACGAGCAGTACTTC
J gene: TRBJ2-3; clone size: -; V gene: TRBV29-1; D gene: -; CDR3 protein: CSVGLAWTDTQYF; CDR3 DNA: TGCAGCGTTGGGCTAGCTTGGACAGATACGCAGTATTTT
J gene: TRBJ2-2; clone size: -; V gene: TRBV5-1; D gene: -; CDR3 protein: CASSLPGGYSGELFF; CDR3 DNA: TGCGCCAGCAGCCTCCCCGGGGGTTATTCCGGGGAGCTGTTTTTT
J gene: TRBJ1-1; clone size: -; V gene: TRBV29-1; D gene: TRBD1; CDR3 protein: CSVVDRGMNTEAFF; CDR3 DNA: TGCAGCGTCGTGGACAGGGGGATGAACACTGAAGCTTTCTTT
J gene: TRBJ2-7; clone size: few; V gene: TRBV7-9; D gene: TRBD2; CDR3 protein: CASSLTSGAYEQYF; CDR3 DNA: TGTGCCAGCAGCTTGACTAGCGGGGCCTACGAGCAGTACTTC
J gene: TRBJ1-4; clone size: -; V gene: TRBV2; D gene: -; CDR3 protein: CASSEAGLEIEKLFF; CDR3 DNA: TGTGCCAGCAGTGAAGCGGGGCTTGAGATTGAAAAACTGTTTTTT